Presented here are 28 T cell receptor beta chains from one specimen sequenced in a study of shared clonotypes between healthy human individuals. Profiled with immunoSEQ multiplex PCR; TCRdb holds only in-frame clones, not every one. The table records millions of clones, 85% to 95% of them present only once. The sample consisted of naive CD4+ T cells sorted from blood. Subset: CD45RA+ positively selected. The receptors originated from a man aged 18 to 30 in good health.

The rearrangement joins TRBV9 to TRBJ2-1, with D hard to call. This CDR3 has 13 residues. V lost 0 bases and J lost 6, with 7 bases in between. Germline V gene sequence: CDR1 SGDLS, CDR2 YYNGEE. The chain's CDR3 is CASSVVSGNEQFF. The CDR3 DNA reads TGTGCCAGCAGCGTAGTCTCTGGCAATGAGCAGTTCTTC.

For this clone: The same CDR3 arises from other DNA sequences in this sample as well. The chain carries TRBV5-1 and TRBJ2-1; TRBD2 agrees at 8 bases. The J segment lost 6 bases and the V segment lost 1 base, leaving 3 bases of the junction unmatched. The CDR3 runs to 14 residues. Germline V lookup: CDR1 SGHRS, CDR2 YFSETQ. The CDR3 DNA sequence: TGCGCCAGCAGCTTGTCGGCGGGAGGCAATGAGCAGTTCTTC. Translating it yields CASSLSAGGNEQFF.

This clone was counted once. This chain connects TRBV7-5 to TRBJ1-2. TRBV7-5 has pseudogene status. The CDR3 runs 13 residues. The CDR3 loop is CARIVGKTYGYTF. The CDR3 DNA is TGTGCCAGAATAGTAGGAAAGACCTATGGCTACACCTTC.

V is TRBV7-9 and J is TRBJ2-7; 12 nucleotides line up with TRBD1. The CDR3 is 14 amino acids. CDR1 is SEHNR and CDR2 is FQNEAQ in the germline V gene (reference sequence). The V gene end was trimmed by 11 bases and the J gene end by 7 bases; junction bases not matched to a gene: 12. In DNA form, the CDR3 reads TGTGCCGCCGGAGTCGGGACAGGGGGCCAAGAGCAGTACTTC. Translation: CAAGVGTGGQEQYF.

The chain is built from TRBV4-3 and TRBJ2-2; a weak D match, TRBD2 (6 bases). This CDR3 spans 16 amino acids. Trimming cost V 3 bases and J 2 bases, with 13 bases left between them. From germline, CDR1 is LGHNA and CDR2 YSLEER. This CDR3 reads CASSQGGLANTGELFF. CDR3 sequence (DNA): TGCGCCAGCAGCCAGGGAGGCCTAGCAAACACCGGGGAGCTGTTTTTT.

The chain uses TRBV29-1 and TRBJ1-1; no firm D call. The germline V gene has CDR1 SQVTM and CDR2 ANQGSEA. V was clipped by 0 bases and J by 1 base, with 18 bases between them. This CDR3 contains 17 residues. The CDR3 here is CSVEDLPSAGRNTEAFF. The CDR3 bases are TGCAGCGTTGAAGATCTCCCCTCGGCAGGCCGGAACACTGAAGCTTTCTTT.

The chain links TRBV18 to TRBJ2-1; perhaps TRBD2 as D (6 bases). The germline V and J ends were trimmed by 6 bases and 10 bases, with 13 bases remaining between them. CDR1 and CDR2 (germline): KGHSH, LQKENI. The CDR3 is made up of 12 amino acids. The CDR3 here is CASSPGGKEQFF. The CDR3 DNA reads TGTGCCAGCTCGCCAGGAGGGAAAGAGCAGTTCTTC.

The rearrangement uses TRBV5-1 and TRBJ2-1; tentative D call: TRBD2 (5 bases). Germline V lookup: CDR1 SGHRS, CDR2 YFSETQ. V was shortened by 6 bases and J by 0 bases, with 16 bases between the two germline ends. The CDR3 spans 16 residues. The DNA of the CDR3 is TGCGCCAGCACCAGAACCGGGGTCAACTCCTACAATGAGCAGTTCTTC. As protein: CASTRTGVNSYNEQFF.

This rearrangement joins TRBV10-3 to TRBJ2-1, with D possibly TRBD2 on 6 matching bases. This CDR3 has 14 amino acids. Between the trimmed V and J ends, which lost 7 bases and 1 base, there was a span of 11 bases. Looked up from germline, CDR1 is ENHRY and CDR2 is SYGVKD. Written as DNA, the CDR3 is TGTGCCATCATGGACGGGGGTTCCTACAATGAGCAGTTCTTC. It codes for CAIMDGGSYNEQFF.

This rearrangement joins TRBV30 to TRBJ1-1; tentative D call: TRBD1 (5 bases). Trimming stripped 1 base from V and 5 bases from J, with 14 bases between. The germline CDR1 and CDR2 sequences are GTSNPN and SVGIG (reference sequence). The CDR3 loop spans 14 amino acids. Here the CDR3 DNA reads TGTGCCTGGAGTGGTACCCAGGGCGGAACTGAAGCTTTCTTT. Residues: CAWSGTQGGTEAFF.

The rearrangement joins TRBV2 to TRBJ2-7; D gene ambiguous. Germline CDR1 and CDR2: SNHLY and FYNNEI. The germline V and J ends were trimmed by 5 bases and 6 bases, with 23 bases remaining between them. This CDR3 spans 16 amino acids. The CDR3 loop reads CASSPFSGGYLSEQYF. The CDR3 DNA reads as TGTGCCAGCAGTCCGTTTAGTGGTGGATACCTCTCCGAGCAGTACTTC.

The chain is built from TRBV10-1 and TRBJ2-1; TRBD2 matches at 9 bases. The junction had 4 bases not matched to a gene; V was cut back by 0 bases and J by 7 bases. Germline lookup yields CDR1 WNHNN and CDR2 SYGVQD (reference sequence). This CDR3 is 15 amino acids long. This chain's CDR3 is CASSESRSGRNEQFF. The CDR3 DNA follows: TGCGCCAGCAGTGAGTCCCGTAGCGGGAGAAATGAGCAGTTCTTC.

In its sample, this clone was seen once. The chain employs TRBV10-1 and TRBJ1-3; D is perhaps TRBD1 (5 bases). The CDR3 is made up of 15 amino acids. Trimming shortened V by 0 bases and J by 2 bases, and 8 bases separated the two germline ends. Germline V CDR1 and CDR2: WNHNN, SYGVQD (reference sequence). The chain's CDR3 is CASSESEGPGNTIYF. The DNA of the CDR3 is TGCGCCAGCAGTGAGTCCGAGGGGCCTGGAAACACCATATATTTT.

The chain is built from TRBV6-5 and TRBJ1-6; a weak D match, TRBD1 (5 bases). This CDR3 comprises 14 residues. V was trimmed by 2 bases and J by 8 bases, leaving 10 bases between them. Germline V gives CDR1 MNHEY, CDR2 SVGAGI. The CDR3 loop is CASSYPGWDSPLHF. The CDR3 region has the DNA TGTGCCAGCAGTTACCCAGGGTGGGATTCACCCCTCCACTTT.

The chain links TRBV5-1 to TRBJ2-3; 8 nucleotides match TRBD2. Germline lookup yields CDR1 SGHRS and CDR2 YFSETQ. CDR3 length: 14 residues. V lost 6 bases and J lost 4; bases outside the gene matches: 7. CDR3 DNA: TGCGCCAGCACTGAGCGGGAGTTCCCAGATACGCAGTATTTT. It translates to CASTEREFPDTQYF.

The V call is TRBV10-1, the J call TRBJ2-1, with 7 bases aligning to TRBD2. The CDR3 is 15 residues long. J lost 0 bases, V lost 2 bases, and 1 base had no gene match. Germline-derived CDR1 and CDR2 are WNHNN and SYGVQD (reference sequence). The CDR3 nucleotides read TGCGCCAGCAGTGAGCAGCGGGGCTCCTACAATGAGCAGTTCTTC. This translates into CASSEQRGSYNEQFF.

V is TRBV10-1 and J is TRBJ2-7; unclear D gene. The germline CDR1 and CDR2 sequences are WNHNN and SYGVQD (reference sequence). The CDR3 consists of 15 residues. Between the trimmed V and J ends, which lost 3 bases and 0 bases, there was a span of 12 bases. CDR3 coding DNA: TGCGCCAGCAGTGAAAGTAGGATCCCCTCCTACGAGCAGTACTTC. Residues: CASSESRIPSYEQYF.

This clone was observed a single time. The J gene is TRBJ2-3, the V gene TRBV4-3, with no clear D. From germline, CDR1 is LGHNA and CDR2 YSLEER. The germline V and J ends were trimmed by 3 bases and 5 bases, with 15 bases remaining between them. The CDR3 length is 15 residues. The CDR3 loop reads CASSHGFLSQDTQYF. In nucleotides, the CDR3 is TGCGCCAGCAGCCACGGCTTCTTATCGCAAGATACGCAGTATTTT.

The chain links TRBV6-5 to TRBJ2-7, with TRBD1 matching 7 bases. CDR1 and CDR2 (germline): MNHEY, SVGAGI. CDR3 length: 15 residues. Trimming took 6 bases from V and 4 from J; bases not matched to a gene: 12. The CDR3: CASSPWGRGIYEQYF. The CDR3 region has the DNA TGTGCCAGCAGCCCCTGGGGCAGGGGGATTTACGAGCAGTACTTC.

The chain employs TRBV5-1 and TRBJ2-1, with TRBD1 as a possible D gene (6 bases). CDR1 and CDR2 (germline): SGHRS, YFSETQ. This CDR3 comprises 16 residues. The V end was cut by 0 bases, the J end by 2 bases, with 12 bases between. CDR3 residues: CASSLALQGPYNEQFF. In nucleotides, the CDR3 is TGCGCCAGCAGCTTGGCCTTGCAGGGGCCCTACAATGAGCAGTTCTTC.

V and J are TRBV6-5 and TRBJ1-5, with 7 bases matching TRBD1. CDR3 size: 14 residues. Germline lookup yields CDR1 MNHEY and CDR2 SVGAGI. The ends lost 5 bases at V and 4 bases at J; junction bases unmatched: 5. CDR3 nucleotide sequence: TGTGCCAGCAGTAAAGTACAGGGGAATCAGCCCCAGCATTTT. This gives the protein CASSKVQGNQPQHF.

V is TRBV27 and J is TRBJ2-2, with D unclear. CDR3 length: 14 amino acids. V dropped 2 bases and J dropped 2 bases, with 6 bases sitting between them. The germline V gene has CDR1 MNHEY and CDR2 SMNVEV (reference sequence). CDR3 residues: CASSLRPNTGELFF. The CDR3 coding sequence is TGTGCCAGCAGTTTACGGCCTAACACCGGGGAGCTGTTTTTT.

In the case of this clone: A read error is possible here, since a much larger clone lies one base away. The same CDR3 can be traced to other DNA sequences in this sample. The chain employs TRBV11-2 and TRBJ2-6; no clear D gene. The CDR3 length is 15 residues. Per germline, CDR1 SGHAT and CDR2 FQNNGV. V was shortened by 1 base and J by 0 bases, with 4 bases between the two germline ends. This CDR3 is CASSLGGSGANVLTF. CDR3 nucleotide sequence: TGTGCCAGCAGCTTAGGAGGCTCTGGGGCCAACGTCCTGACTTTC.

This clone was detected only once. The CDR3 here is CASSYSTGGNIQYF. CDR3 nucleotide sequence: TGCGCCAGCAGCTATTCAACAGGGGGAAACATTCAGTACTTC. V gene TRBV5-1 combines with J gene TRBJ2-4; 8 bases are a match to TRBD1. This CDR3 contains 14 residues. With 3 bases clipped from V and 6 bases from J, the junction kept 5 bases outside the gene matches. Looked up from germline, CDR1 is SGHRS and CDR2 is YFSETQ.

The genes are TRBV11-3 and TRBJ1-1, with D unresolved. Trimming left V 0 bases short and J 0 bases short, with 8 bases between. CDR1 is SGHNT, CDR2 YENEEA, per germline. This CDR3 comprises 15 residues. CDR3 in amino acids: CASSLDAGVNTEAFF. In DNA, the CDR3 is TGTGCCAGCAGCTTAGATGCGGGAGTGAACACTGAAGCTTTCTTT. Filled out from reference TRBV11-3 and TRBJ1-1, the complete variable domain reads EAGVVQSPRYKIIEKKQPVAFWCNPISGHNTLYWYLQNLGQGPELLIRYENEEAVDDSQLPKDRFSAERLKGVDSTLKIQPAELGDSAVYLCASSLDAGVNTEAFFGQGTRLTVV.

This chain links TRBV7-2 with TRBJ1-4, with D possibly being TRBD1 (6 bases). The V gene lost 5 bases and the J gene lost 5 bases, with 15 bases spanning the gap. The CDR3 totals 15 residues. The V gene's germline CDR1 is SGHTA and CDR2 FQGNSA. In nucleotides, the CDR3 is TGTGCCAGCAGCCCTCAAGGGGGACTAAATGAAAAACTGTTTTTT. Translated: CASSPQGGLNEKLFF.

J is TRBJ2-2 and V is TRBV6-6, with 7 bases aligning to TRBD1. V lost 8 bases and J lost 2; bases outside the gene matches: 11. This CDR3 has 16 residues. Germline assignment: CDR1 MNHNY and CDR2 SVGAGI (reference sequence). This CDR3 is CASAPGGQSNTGELFF. The CDR3 nucleotides are TGTGCCAGCGCCCCAGGGGGACAGAGTAACACCGGGGAGCTGTTTTTT.

The rearrangement uses TRBV6-5 and TRBJ2-7; the D gene is possibly TRBD1 (7 bases). V dropped 4 bases and J dropped 7 bases, with 23 bases sitting between them. There are 16 residues in the CDR3. Germline V gene lookup returns CDR1 MNHEY and CDR2 SVGAGI. The CDR3 loop reads CASSSSQGGGRWEQYF. CDR3 coding DNA: TGTGCCAGCAGTTCCTCTCAGGGGGGAGGCCGCTGGGAGCAGTACTTC.